Each of the 24 T cell receptor beta chains below was sequenced from the same sample in a study of cytomegalovirus exposure and HLA in healthy donors. The PCR was carried out with 60 Vbeta primers and 13 Jbeta primers. TCRdb's table, derived via immunoSEQ multiplex PCR, lists solely in-frame clones and lacks some. The sample has approximately 170,000 clones, 79% seen once. Sequences were obtained from PBMCs. Receptors originate from a woman between 18 and 29 years old in good health and CMV-seronegative.

J is TRBJ2-7 and V is TRBV7-2, with 10 bases matching TRBD1. Germline values: CDR1 SGHTA, CDR2 FQGNSA. Trimming took 4 bases from V and 6 from J; bases not matched to a gene: 6. The CDR3 extends over 14 amino acids. The CDR3 loop reads CASSSGTGALEQYF. In nucleotides, the CDR3 is TGTGCCAGCAGCTCCGGGACAGGGGCTCTCGAGCAGTACTTC.

This chain uses TRBV21-1 with TRBJ1-5; the DNA was not used to check the table's D call, TRBD1. TRBV21-1 is a documented pseudogene. This CDR3 contains 16 residues. CDR3 protein: CASSKATGVGNQPQHF. The DNA of the CDR3 is TGTGCCAGCAGCAAGGCGACAGGGGTAGGCAATCAGCCCCAGCATTTT.

This clone was recorded many times. The chain carries TRBV21-1 and TRBJ2-1; TRBD2 is the table's D call and was not checked against the DNA. TRBV21-1 is labeled a pseudogene. This CDR3 comprises 18 residues. CDR3 protein: CASSKVGSLAGGPSEQFF. Here the CDR3 DNA reads TGTGCCAGCAGCAAAGTCGGTTCACTAGCGGGAGGGCCTAGTGAGCAGTTCTTC.

This clone was detected once. The rearrangement joins TRBV7-8 to TRBJ1-6; the match to TRBD1 covers 8 bases. The CDR3 is made up of 14 amino acids. The J segment lost 7 bases and the V segment lost 5 bases, leaving 4 bases of the junction unmatched. CDR1 is SGHVS and CDR2 is FQNEAQ in the germline V gene. The CDR3 protein is CASSPRDRNSPLHF. Here the CDR3 DNA reads TGTGCCAGCAGCCCTCGGGACAGGAATTCACCCCTCCACTTT.

This chain joins TRBV5-1 and TRBJ2-3, with TRBD2 matching over 14 bases. After removal of 4 bases from V and 3 bases from J, the junction contained 4 bases not matched to a gene. CDR1 is SGHRS and CDR2 is YFSETQ in the germline V gene. This CDR3 contains 16 residues. CDR3 DNA sequence: TGCGCCAGCAGCATTGGACTAGCGGGAGGTACAGATACGCAGTATTTT. Translation gives CASSIGLAGGTDTQYF.

The chain combines TRBV7-9 with TRBJ2-1; the D gene is possibly TRBD1 (6 bases). Between the trimmed V and J ends, which lost 3 bases and 7 bases, there was a span of 10 bases. The CDR3 spans 13 residues. Germline V gene sequence: CDR1 SEHNR, CDR2 FQNEAQ (reference sequence). The CDR3 spells CASSLRTANEQFF. The DNA of the CDR3 is TGTGCCAGCAGCTTGAGGACAGCAAATGAGCAGTTCTTC.

Comments on this clone: The germline gene is not matched at one end of the junction; a read error may be the cause. The rearrangement uses TRBV5-1 and TRBJ1-1, with a weak D call TRBD1 (6 bases). CDR3 length: 12 amino acids. Germline V gene lookup returns CDR1 SGHRS and CDR2 YFSETQ. Written as DNA, the CDR3 is TGTGCCAGCAGCTTCGGACAGTCCGAAGCTTTCTTT. Translating it yields CASSFGQSEAFF.

The chain recombines TRBV27 with TRBJ1-5; tentatively, D is TRBD1 (5 bases). CDR3 size: 14 residues. From germline, CDR1 is MNHEY and CDR2 SMNVEV (reference sequence). The V end lost 3 bases, the J end lost 5 bases, and 11 bases lay between the germline ends. The DNA of the CDR3 is TGTGCCAGCAGTTTTGACAGAACACATCAGCCCCAGCATTTT. Encoded protein: CASSFDRTHQPQHF.

The chain is built from TRBV28 and TRBJ1-5; 10 positions match TRBD1. This CDR3 region has 17 residues. Germline V gene lookup returns CDR1 MDHEN and CDR2 SYDVKM. V was clipped by 1 base and J by 7 bases; unmatched bases: 10. The CDR3 sequence is CASSLSKPGQGRQPQHF. The CDR3 DNA follows: TGTGCCAGCAGTTTATCAAAACCGGGACAGGGGAGGCAGCCCCAGCATTTT.

The rearrangement joins TRBV7-9 to TRBJ2-2; D unclear. This CDR3 region has 14 residues. V lost 4 bases, J lost 0 bases, and 6 bases lay in between. The germline V gene has CDR1 SEHNR and CDR2 FQNEAQ (reference sequence). The CDR3 nucleotides read TGTGCCAGCAGCTATAGCCCGAACACCGGGGAGCTGTTTTTT. Its protein product is CASSYSPNTGELFF. Filled out from reference TRBV7-9 and TRBJ2-2, the complete variable domain reads DTGVSQNPRHKITKRGQNVTFRCDPISEHNRLYWYRQTLGQGPEFLTYFQNEAQLEKSRLLSDRFSAERPKGSFSTLEIQRTEQGDSAMYLCASSYSPNTGELFFGEGSRLTVL.

The V gene is TRBV19, the J gene TRBJ2-1; 10 nucleotides align to TRBD1. CDR1 and CDR2 from the germline V gene are LNHDA and SQIVND (reference sequence). Trimming took 6 bases from V and 8 from J; bases not matched to a gene: 7. The CDR3 has 14 amino acids. The CDR3 nucleotides read TGTGCCAGTAGCCAGGGACAGGGGTTCTATGAGCAGTTCTTC. Translated, it gives CASSQGQGFYEQFF.

The chain uses TRBV5-1 and TRBJ1-1; 10 bases are a match to TRBD1. V gave up 4 bases and J gave up 0 bases; unmatched junction bases: 6. Looked up from germline, CDR1 is SGHRS and CDR2 is YFSETQ. The CDR3 covers 16 residues. This CDR3 reads CASSRGQGRMNTEAFF. In DNA form, the CDR3 reads TGCGCCAGCAGCAGGGGACAGGGGCGGATGAACACTGAAGCTTTCTTT.

This rearrangement joins TRBV11-2 to TRBJ2-3; TRBD1 aligns across 8 bases. Germline V gene lookup returns CDR1 SGHAT and CDR2 FQNNGV. The CDR3 is made up of 16 amino acids. V dropped 1 base and J dropped 1; count of bases not matched to a gene: 4. The CDR3: CASSLVRGQGTDTQYF. The CDR3 coding sequence is TGTGCCAGCAGCTTAGTACGGGGACAGGGCACAGATACGCAGTATTTT.

The genes are TRBV5-8 and TRBJ2-7, with D possibly TRBD2 on 5 matching bases. The CDR3 runs 14 residues. Per germline, CDR1 SGHTS and CDR2 YDEGEE. The V end was cut by 1 base, the J end by 1 base, with 9 bases between. The DNA for the CDR3 is TGTGCCAGCAGCTTGTATGGACTTTCCTACGAGCAGTACTTC. Translating it yields CASSLYGLSYEQYF.

CDR3 coding DNA: TGTGCCAGTAGTCTTACCGGGACAGCTTATAGCAATCAGCCCCAGCATTTT. This sequence encodes CASSLTGTAYSNQPQHF. The chain links TRBV19 to TRBJ1-5; 7 positions match TRBD1. The CDR3 loop spans 17 amino acids. In germline, CDR1 is LNHDA, CDR2 SQIVND (reference sequence). The J segment lost 0 bases and the V segment lost 5 bases, leaving 10 bases of the junction unmatched.

The chain is built from TRBV23-1 and TRBJ2-7, with D possibly matching TRBD1 (7 bases). TRBV23-1 is treated as an ORF (open reading frame) with a function not yet certain. The V end lost 0 bases, the J end lost 2 bases, and 26 bases lay between the germline ends. CDR3 length: 20 residues. As DNA, the CDR3 is TGCGCCAGCAGTCAATCGTGGGACTCCAGGGGAGGACAGGAGACCTACGAGCAGTACTTC. As protein: CASSQSWDSRGGQETYEQYF.

The gene calls are TRBV15 and TRBJ2-7, with 7 positions matching TRBD2. Germline V lookup: CDR1 LNHNV, CDR2 YYDKDF (reference sequence). The V gene end was trimmed by 1 base and the J gene end by 2 bases; junction bases not matched to a gene: 5. The CDR3 has 15 amino acids. The CDR3 sequence: CATSRGGGFAYEQYF. For the CDR3, the DNA is TGTGCCACCAGCAGAGGGGGGGGGTTTGCCTACGAGCAGTACTTC.

The genes are TRBV7-6 and TRBJ2-1; D perhaps matches TRBD2 (7 bases). Between the trimmed V and J ends, which lost 5 bases and 6 bases, there was a span of 14 bases. CDR1 and CDR2 (germline): SGHVS, FNYEAQ. CDR3 size: 14 residues. The CDR3 sequence is CASSLFGGANEQFF. As DNA, the CDR3 is TGTGCCAGCAGCCTTTTTGGGGGGGCCAATGAGCAGTTCTTC.

The chain couples TRBV28 to TRBJ2-1; 7 bases map to TRBD2. Germline loops: CDR1 MDHEN, CDR2 SYDVKM. Trimming removed 6 bases from V and 0 bases from J; junction bases left unmatched: 8. The CDR3 runs to 16 residues. CDR3 in DNA: TGTGCCAGCAGCTCCCCGGGGGGTGGCTCCTACAATGAGCAGTTCTTC. This encodes CASSSPGGGSYNEQFF.

The chain links TRBV4-1 to TRBJ1-2, with D possibly matching TRBD1 (5 bases). Germline CDR1 reads MGHRA; CDR2 reads YSYEKL. The CDR3 extends over 14 amino acids. Trimming took 1 base from V and 7 from J, leaving 13 bases between them. CDR3 nucleotide sequence: TGCGCCAGCAGCCAAGTTGACAGTAGCAGTGGCTACACCTTC. Translating it yields CASSQVDSSSGYTF.

The gene calls are TRBV2 and TRBJ2-6; 8 bases are shared with TRBD1. This CDR3 has 14 amino acids. The V gene end was trimmed by 8 bases and the J gene end by 0 bases; junction bases not matched to a gene: 0. CDR1 SNHLY and CDR2 FYNNEI come from the germline V gene. The DNA of the CDR3 is TGTGCCAGCGGACAGGGCTCTGGGGCCAACGTCCTGACTTTC. It yields the protein CASGQGSGANVLTF.

V gene TRBV6-5 combines with J gene TRBJ1-5; 11 bases align to TRBD1. Germline V CDR1 and CDR2: MNHEY, SVGAGI. The CDR3 covers 15 residues. Trimming cost V 6 bases and J 4 bases; bases outside gene matches: 5. The CDR3 DNA reads TGTGCCAGCAGCTTCGGGACAGGGGGAAATCAGCCCCAGCATTTT. Its protein product is CASSFGTGGNQPQHF.

The V and J genes are TRBV10-1 and TRBJ2-1; 10 positions match TRBD2. The CDR3 consists of 16 residues. Per germline, CDR1 WNHNN and CDR2 SYGVQD (reference sequence). The V segment lost 0 bases and the J segment 5 bases; nucleotides outside the gene matches: 4. The CDR3 DNA reads as TGCGCCAGCAGTGAGTCCTGGACTAGCGGAAACAATGAGCAGTTCTTC. Its translation: CASSESWTSGNNEQFF.

The CDR3 DNA is TGTGCCAGCAGCTTAGGGACAGGGGCGGAAAATGAGCAGTTCTTC. It encodes CASSLGTGAENEQFF. V and J are TRBV7-9 and TRBJ2-1; 9 positions match TRBD1. The junction had 5 bases not matched to a gene; V was cut back by 1 base and J by 7 bases. CDR1 and CDR2 from the germline V gene are SEHNR and FQNEAQ (reference sequence). The CDR3 contains 15 residues.